This T cell receptor beta chain was found in a study of early T cells in non-severe SARS-CoV-2 infection. TCRdb ran MiXCR on the 5' RACE reads and lists one entry per CDR3 protein. The sample yields tens of thousands of distinct CDR3 sequences, about 25% seen once. This clonotype was counted only a few times. The CDR3 spans 17 residues. CDR1 SGHRS and CDR2 YFSETQ come from the germline V gene. The V segment lost 4 bases and the J segment 0 bases; nucleotides outside the gene matches: 11. The sequence was collected from an adult who was a healthcare worker with PCR-confirmed SARS-CoV-2 infection or an uninfected control (not recorded which). Sequencing was performed on whole blood, taken at baseline. The V gene is TRBV5-1, the J gene TRBJ2-7; TRBD1 matches 9 bases. The CDR3 protein is CASSRDRVILRSYEQYF. Here the CDR3 DNA reads TGCGCCAGCAGCCGGGACAGGGTCATTTTGCGCTCCTACGAGCAGTACTTC.